This T cell receptor (beta chain) came from a study of spatial heterogeneity in lung cancer (dated by TCRdb to the late 2010s). A note on the overall study: Samples were obtained from 70 to 85 patients with early-stage, untreated non-small cell lung cancer from the lung TRACERx cohort. Follow-up PBMC samples were sequenced whenever available, with the median time to follow-up being two to three years after resection. Beta-chain transcripts were consistently detected in greater numbers than alpha-chain transcripts, which likely reflected higher beta-chain transcript abundance. In the raw uncorrected reads, each unique combination of TCR and UMI appeared on average more than ten times. In non-small cell lung cancer, the study quantitatively compared TCR alpha and beta repertoires across several tumor regions, matched nontumor lung, and blood. Nonsynonymous mutation counts, determined by whole-exome sequencing of tumor tissue, were related to TCR repertoire features. Both alpha and beta chains were TCR-sequenced in samples taken at surgery, namely 220 tumor regions, approximately 63 matched nontumor lung samples and 56 PBMC samples.

Interpreted using the paper, the time point label stands for: blood at routine non-recurrence follow-up after resection. TCR sequencing used whole RNA extracted from tumor and nontumor lung tissue, or from cryopreserved PBMC samples, without cell sorting. Only patients with enough RNA available from two or more tumor regions were chosen for TCR sequencing. To prepare the library, 5' RACE was applied. This sample was sequenced with a NextSeq 500. To allow correction of PCR and sequencing errors, the TCR library protocol tagged every TCR cDNA molecule with a unique molecular identifier. In the paper's pipeline: TCR identification, UMI-based error correction and CDR3 extraction were performed with Decombinator tools. Expanded TCRs were defined as those above a frequency of 2 per 1,000, corresponding to the top 1% of the tumor frequency distribution. Each repertoire was subsampled 100 times to 5,000 TCRs, after which Renyi diversity was computed with the R vegan package. CDR3 similarity networks were built from amino acid triplet string-kernel similarity, connecting CDR3s with pairwise similarity above 0.82. TCRdb applied fastp at Q25 and MiXCR to the public reads, then kept only in-frame beta chains. All rows with the same CDR3 protein become a single entry with the most common DNA and genes. TCRdb, not the original authors, processed these V and J calls. The sample table contains about 120,000 distinct CDR3 sequences; only one count was recorded for 12% of them. The ten top clones hold roughly 17% of the sample.

The sample holds a few counts of this clonotype. The target of this receptor is not known. The record has no base qualities; no much larger clone is one base away. Inclusive of the bounding cysteine and phenylalanine, the CDR3 is 12 residues long. This entry keeps only the CDR3 DNA: 36 bases, framed from base 1. V is clipped by 9 bases and J by 9 bases, and the sequence between their germline boundaries is 14 bases long. CDR1 KGHDR and CDR2 SFDVKD were looked up in the germline V gene. The paper's findings and limits, for the study overall: Only roughly 15 patients were included in comparisons of baseline and follow-up blood repertoires. Confirming at a functional level the hypothesis that regional TCRs recognize regional mutations was considered to require additional single-cell paired TCR alpha and beta sequencing. Ubiquitous expanded tumor TCRs were found in blood more often at tumor resection than at routine follow-up.

The starting material was PBMCs, obtained at follow-up. This receptor was obtained from a male donor with early-stage non-small cell lung cancer. Recombination joined TRBV24-1 with TRBJ2-1, with a tentative D gene TRBD2 over 7 matching bases. This receptor carries the CDR3 CATLGGAGEQFF. In nucleotide form, the sequence is TGTGCCACCCTGGGGGGGGCGGGTGAGCAGTTCTTC.